The present T cell receptor (beta chain) was sequenced within a study of T cell repertoires in cytomegalovirus infection (dated 2019 in TCRdb). In terms of the full investigation: Donor HLA type was relevant to the analysis, because carriage of CMV infection together with the matching HLA type was indicated by public TCR beta signatures. General conclusions and limits of the study: The ex vivo response was dominated by HLA-C-restricted CMV-specific TCR beta clonotypes, which also provided the single most frequent clonotype in two of eight donors. In both this cohort and an independent roughly 330-donor cohort, the cumulative frequency of public TCR beta family members distinguished carriers of CMV infection plus the relevant HLA type.

This clonotype was seen at least ten times. Its antigen remains unidentified. No much larger clonotype is one base removed from it; base qualities were not supplied. Spanning cysteine to phenylalanine, the CDR3 consists of 15 amino acids. Left in the record is the CDR3 DNA by itself, 45 bases read in frame from the first base. V drops 0 bases and J drops 3 bases, leaving 9 bases in between. CDR1 SEHNR and CDR2 FQNEAQ are derived from the germline V gene (reference sequence). Sequencing instrument: Illumina HiSeq 1500. TCRdb redid the processing of the public reads, applying fastp at Q25 and MiXCR, and retained in-frame beta chains. Every CDR3 protein is listed once, alongside the most common genes and DNA of its rows. The sample data list some 300,000 distinct CDR3 sequences, and around 9.1% of these were observed just once. The ten largest account for around 2.4% of the sample.

The sequence links TRBV7-9 to TRBJ2-1; the D gene remains uncertain. The material sequenced was PBMCs. This clonotype was sampled from a human donor in good health (CMV status not recorded). Some clones in this sample may be carry-over from other donors' samples. The sequenced DNA is TGTGCCAGCAGCTTAGCGTATACCGTCTACAATGAGCAGTTCTTC. Its amino acids are CASSLAYTVYNEQFF.